This TCR beta chain was captured by sequencing in a study of cytomegalovirus exposure and HLA in healthy donors. Overall study context: As released early, the data held 85 million to 95 million unique TCRs from HLA-typed donors.

This clone was seen just once. No antigen is known for it. Germline lookup yields CDR1 MGHDK and CDR2 SYGVNS. V lost 6 bases to trimming and J lost 8 bases, with 17 bases between them. The CDR3 length is 14 residues. Researchers ran the PCR with 60 Vbeta and 13 Jbeta primers. The data were produced by immunoSEQ multiplex PCR, yet TCRdb's version contains in-frame clones alone and is incomplete. The table has approximately 110,000 clones, more than 60% seen once. General observations from the study: The authors listed approximately 150 TCR beta chains as cytomegalovirus-associated.

Sequencing was done on a sample of PBMCs. The receptor comes from a woman between 40 and 55 years old in good health and CMV-seronegative. This chain connects TRBV25-1 to TRBJ1-5, with D unclear. CDR3 residues: CASSQTGVREPQHF. The CDR3 DNA follows: TGTGCCAGCAGCCAAACGGGAGTTCGGGAGCCCCAGCATTTT.